Below, one T cell receptor beta chain is given with its context. Its cognate antigen is unknown. The entry originates in a study of stem cell transplantation in POMP-related autoinflammatory disease. General study results and limits: In patients with PRAID, every analyzed T-cell subset tended to show lower diversity and higher clonality.

This table comes from immunoSEQ multiplex PCR, and its TCRdb copy is limited to in-frame clones, with some not included. The table lists more than 25,000 clones, around nine tenths of them singletons. The receptor was derived from a human donor with POMP-related autoinflammation and immune dysregulation (PRAID). The source material was CD4+ T cells from PBMCs, sampled before stem cell transplantation.

The CDR3 DNA is TGTGCCAGCTCGACCGAAGTGAATGGAAACACCATATATTTT. Residues: CASSTEVNGNTIYF. V usage is TRBV9 and J usage is TRBJ1-3, with unresolved D. V was shortened by 7 bases and J by 3 bases, with 14 bases between the two germline ends. The germline V gene has CDR1 SGDLS and CDR2 YYNGEE. This CDR3 comprises 14 residues.